Here is one TCR beta chain with its context. This clonotype was found a few times. The target of this receptor is not known. Base qualities are not recorded, but no much larger clone differs from it by a single base. These data originate in a study of T cell repertoires in cytomegalovirus infection (dated by TCRdb to between 2019 and 2020). With respect to the entire study: Recently identified HLA-C-restricted CMV epitopes, whose presentation resists viral immunomodulation, were targeted by peptide stimulations together with well-studied HLA-B-restricted epitopes. The HLA type of each donor mattered for the analysis, because public TCR beta signatures pointed to carriage of CMV infection along with the matching HLA type. Results and caveats for the whole study, not just this receptor: The ex vivo response was dominated by HLA-C-restricted CMV-specific TCR beta clonotypes, and the single most frequent clonotype in two of eight donors was supplied by these HLA-C-restricted clonotypes. In both this cohort and an independent cohort of some 370 donors, the cumulative frequency of public TCR beta family members distinguished carriers of CMV infection plus the relevant HLA type.

The treatment or condition label, as the study defines it: in vitro stimulation with specific CMV peptide epitopes to enrich CMV-specific T cells. Sequenced on an Illumina HiSeq 1500. The raw public reads went through TCRdb reprocessing: fastp at Q25, MiXCR clone calling, in-frame beta chains kept. Under each unique CDR3 protein, matching rows form one entry showing the most common genes and DNA. For this sample there are around 340,000 distinct CDR3 sequences; 25% to 35% appear just once. Of the sample, roughly 20% falls within the top ten clones. The CDR3 runs 11 amino acids, cysteine and phenylalanine included. Kept here is only the CDR3 DNA, which spans 33 bases and is read in frame from base 1. CDR1 and CDR2, per the germline V gene, are MNHNS and SASEGT. V is pared back by 7 bases and J by 4 bases, with 5 bases lying between the germline termini.

The V and J segments used are TRBV6-1 and TRBJ1-5, with the D gene uncertain. Sample: cultured PBMCs, taken from culture after CMV antigen stimulation. The receptor was isolated from a human donor in good health (CMV status not recorded). Some clones in this sample may be carry-over from other donors' samples. The CDR3 sequence is CASKENQPQHF. DNA sequence: TGTGCCAGCAAAGAGAATCAGCCCCAGCATTTT.